The subject of this entry is one TCR beta chain. One end of the junction is discordant with germline, which a read error may explain. The data stem from a study of T cells in Graves' hyperthyroidism and ophthalmopathy. Researchers took RNA transcripts and amplified the TCR beta CDR3 regions from them. HTBI primers were used for first-round RT-PCR of the TCR CDR3. TCRdb analysed the multiplex PCR reads with MiXCR anew, one entry per CDR3 protein. Of more than 500,000 distinct CDR3 sequences listed, about 45% are singletons. Germline V CDR1 and CDR2: SGHRS, YFSETQ. This CDR3 region has 15 residues. This receptor was identified in an adult woman with Graves' disease, either hyperthyroidism or ophthalmopathy (not recorded which). The chain joins TRBV5-1 to TRBJ1-5; a weak D match, TRBD1 (6 bases). Sequencing was carried out using peripheral blood or thyroid tissue (not recorded which). CDR3 residues: CASSLTDRSNQPQHF. The DNA of the CDR3 is TGTGCCAGCAGCTTAACCGACAGGTCGAATCAGCCCCAGCATTTT.